A single sample is the source of the 25 T cell receptor beta chains below, sequenced in a study of CD8 T cells in ankylosing spondylitis (dated by TCRdb to the late 2010s). Libraries were prepared through 5' RACE. Reads for this sample came from an Illumina HiSeq 2500. TCRdb reran the public reads through fastp at Q25 and MiXCR, keeping productive beta chains. Rows matching on CDR3 protein sequence are summarized as one entry with the most common DNA and genes. Recorded for this sample are 200,000 to 250,000 distinct CDR3 sequences; over 9.5% of them occurred a single time. The ten biggest clones cover roughly 23% of the sample. Specimen: blood, either unsorted or a sorted T cell fraction (not recorded which). The receptors here all came from a male donor with ankylosing spondylitis or in good health (not recorded which).

This clonotype has only a few counts. This chain connects TRBV19 to TRBJ1-2; D ambiguous. The CDR3 extends over 14 amino acids. Trimming removed 3 bases from V and 4 bases from J, with 12 bases in between. In germline, CDR1 is LNHDA, CDR2 SQIVND (reference sequence). This chain's CDR3 is CASSISDGFYGYTF. Written as DNA, the CDR3 is TGTGCCAGTAGTATCTCGGACGGCTTCTATGGCTACACCTTC. The complete variable domain, with remaining parts taken from reference TRBV19 and TRBJ1-2, reads DGGITQSPKYLFRKEGQNVTLSCEQNLNHDAMYWYRQDPGQGLRLIYYSQIVNDFQKGDIAEGYSVSREKKESFPLTVTSAQKNPTAFYLCASSISDGFYGYTFGSGTRLTVV.

This clonotype was counted many times. The chain links TRBV30 to TRBJ2-2; D perhaps matches TRBD1 (6 bases). The CDR3 totals 14 residues. The V end was cut by 6 bases, the J end by 2 bases, with 13 bases between. CDR1 GTSNPN and CDR2 SVGIG come from the germline V gene (reference sequence). As DNA, the CDR3 is TGTGCCTGCCGCCGGGACACCAACACCGGGGAGCTGTTTTTT. Amino acid sequence: CACRRDTNTGELFF.

This clonotype was counted at least ten times. The rearrangement uses TRBV5-1 and TRBJ2-1; 12 nucleotides align to TRBD2. CDR3 size: 16 residues. Germline CDR1 SGHRS, CDR2 YFSETQ. V was clipped by 4 bases and J by 0 bases; unmatched bases: 2. The CDR3 loop reads CASSASGGASYNEQFF. DNA of the CDR3: TGCGCCAGCAGCGCTAGCGGGGGGGCCTCCTACAATGAGCAGTTCTTC. The full variable domain, rest sourced from reference TRBV5-1 and TRBJ2-1, is KAGVTQTPRYLIKTRGQQVTLSCSPISGHRSVSWYQQTPGQGLQFLFEYFSETQRNKGNFPGRFSGRQFSNSRSEMNVSTLELGDSALYLCASSASGGASYNEQFFGPGTRLTVL.

This clonotype was recorded at least ten times. V is TRBV6-5 and J is TRBJ2-4; tentatively, D is TRBD1 (5 bases). The CDR3 is 15 residues long. Between the trimmed V and J ends, which lost 0 bases and 4 bases, there was a span of 10 bases. Germline V gene sequence: CDR1 MNHEY, CDR2 SVGAGI. This chain's CDR3 is CASSYSSSGKNIQYF. The CDR3 DNA is TGTGCCAGCAGTTACTCGTCATCAGGGAAAAACATTCAGTACTTC.

The sample holds many counts of this clonotype. The chain links TRBV20-1 to TRBJ2-1, with TRBD2 matching 11 bases. The CDR3 totals 14 residues. V shed 3 bases and J 4 bases; nucleotides not matched to a gene: 2. Germline V gene data show CDR1 as DFQATT and CDR2 as SNEGSKA (reference sequence). This CDR3 is CSASTSGGYNEQFF. The CDR3 DNA is TGCAGTGCTAGCACTAGCGGGGGTTACAATGAGCAGTTCTTC.

In its sample, this clonotype was seen many times. This chain links TRBV11-1 with TRBJ1-6; no definite D call. The CDR3 loop spans 13 amino acids. Germline lookup yields CDR1 SGHAT and CDR2 FQDESV (reference sequence). Trimming removed 8 bases at V and 6 bases at J, with 11 bases between. Here the CDR3 DNA reads TGTGCCAGCCGGGCCAACTCTAATTCACCCCTCCACTTT. It is translated as CASRANSNSPLHF.

The sample holds many counts of this clonotype. The chain uses TRBV20-1 and TRBJ1-1; 8 positions match TRBD1. V dropped 4 bases and J dropped 1; count of bases not matched to a gene: 5. Germline CDR1 reads DFQATT; CDR2 reads SNEGSKA (reference sequence). This CDR3 comprises 14 residues. The CDR3 nucleotides are TGCAGTGCTACCACCGGGACAGGGAACACTGAAGCTTTCTTT. Amino acids: CSATTGTGNTEAFF.

The chain uses TRBV6-1 and TRBJ2-2, with D possibly matching TRBD2 (5 bases). Germline CDR1 is MNHNS and CDR2 is SASEGT. Trimming took off 7 bases at V and 0 bases at J, with 12 bases between the two ends. This CDR3 region has 15 residues. Here the CDR3 reads CASKREPANTGELFF. The CDR3 bases are TGTGCCAGCAAGAGGGAGCCCGCGAACACCGGGGAGCTGTTTTTT.

The J gene is TRBJ1-5, the V gene TRBV9; 9 bases align to TRBD1. Germline V gene data show CDR1 as SGDLS and CDR2 as YYNGEE. CDR3 length: 14 amino acids. The junction had 8 bases not matched to a gene; V was cut back by 7 bases and J by 6 bases. The CDR3 loop reads CASGGGTGFQPQHF. The CDR3 region has the DNA TGTGCCAGCGGGGGGGGGACAGGGTTTCAGCCCCAGCATTTT.

The rearrangement links TRBV5-1 to TRBJ2-2; tentatively, D is TRBD2 (5 bases). Germline lookup yields CDR1 SGHRS and CDR2 YFSETQ. This CDR3 region has 14 residues. Trimming took 9 bases from V and 5 from J, leaving 17 bases between them. The CDR3 region is CATQDSPRTGELFF. Here the CDR3 DNA reads TGCGCCACCCAGGACTCCCCCCGGACCGGGGAGCTGTTTTTT.

Only a few counts were recorded for this clonotype. The rearrangement links TRBV12-3 or TRBV12-4 to TRBJ1-1, with D unclear. Between the trimmed V and J ends, which lost 3 bases and 0 bases, there was a span of 5 bases. This CDR3 spans 13 amino acids. CDR3 sequence reads: CASSFWLNTEAFF. The CDR3 nucleotides are TGTGCCAGCAGTTTTTGGTTGAACACTGAAGCTTTCTTT.

This clonotype was recorded at least ten times. The chain links TRBV5-1 to TRBJ2-7; 8 nucleotides line up with TRBD1. Germline CDR1 SGHRS, CDR2 YFSETQ. This CDR3 spans 17 amino acids. The J segment lost 4 bases and the V segment lost 3 bases, leaving 15 bases of the junction unmatched. The CDR3 sequence is CASSSPPGQVNPYEQYF. The DNA for the CDR3 is TGCGCCAGCAGCTCCCCTCCGGGACAGGTCAACCCATACGAGCAGTACTTC.

There are many counts of this clonotype. The chain recombines TRBV5-6 with TRBJ2-7; 8 nucleotides agree with TRBD1. The CDR3 has 16 residues. With 4 bases clipped from V and 2 bases from J, the junction kept 11 bases outside the gene matches. Per germline, CDR1 SGHDT and CDR2 YYEEEE. This CDR3 is CASSLIGGTGAYEQYF. For the CDR3, the DNA is TGTGCCAGCAGCCTAATAGGGGGGACAGGAGCCTACGAGCAGTACTTC. Variable domain in full (rest from reference TRBV5-6 and TRBJ2-7): DAGVTQSPTHLIKTRGQQVTLRCSPKSGHDTVSWYQQALGQGPQFIFQYYEEEERQRGNFPDRFSGHQFPNYSSELNVNALLLGDSALYLCASSLIGGTGAYEQYFGPGTRLTVT.

In regard to this clonotype: A much bigger clone sits one base away, suggesting this may be a read error. The CDR3 nucleotides read TGCAGTGCTAGTCCAGGGGGGCGTTCCAGGGAGCAGTTCTTC. Its translation: CSASPGGRSREQFF. V is TRBV20-1 and J is TRBJ2-1; D is perhaps TRBD1 (7 bases). Trimming stripped 3 bases from V and 10 bases from J, with 19 bases between. Germline CDR1 DFQATT, CDR2 SNEGSKA (reference sequence). The CDR3 has 14 amino acids.

This clonotype came up many times. V usage is TRBV5-5 and J usage is TRBJ2-5, with D unresolved. The CDR3 totals 13 residues. Trimming removed 2 bases from V and 5 bases from J, with 10 bases in between. Germline assignment: CDR1 SGHKS and CDR2 YYEKEE (reference sequence). The CDR3 coding sequence is TGTGCCAGCAGCTTAACGCGAACGGAGACCCAGTACTTC. Translation gives CASSLTRTETQYF.

This clonotype has ten or more counts. The junction does not match germline at one end; this may be a read error. V gene TRBV5-1 combines with J gene TRBJ2-3, with D perhaps TRBD2 (5 bases). Germline-derived CDR1 and CDR2 are SGHRS and YFSETQ. There are 13 residues in the CDR3. CDR3 bases: TGTGCCAGCAGCCCGGGATCGACAGATACGCAGTATTTT. It yields the protein CASSPGSTDTQYF.

The sample holds many counts of this clonotype. This sequence joins TRBV7-6 and TRBJ2-3; D gene unclear. Trimming left V 3 bases short and J 4 bases short, with 8 bases between. This CDR3 spans 13 amino acids. Germline V lookup: CDR1 SGHVS, CDR2 FNYEAQ. CDR3 in DNA: TGTGCCAGCAGCTTTGCGGTTGCAGATACGCAGTATTTT. This encodes CASSFAVADTQYF.

This clonotype was detected many times. The gene calls are TRBV7-3 and TRBJ2-3, with 8 bases that match TRBD2. The V and J ends lost 5 bases and 3 bases, in that order; junction bases with no gene match: 4. This CDR3 is built from 14 residues. The germline V gene has CDR1 SGHTA and CDR2 FQGTGA. The CDR3 DNA sequence: TGTGCCAGCAGCCCGGGACTAGTTACAGATACGCAGTATTTT. As protein: CASSPGLVTDTQYF.

This clonotype was detected many times. The gene calls are TRBV5-1 and TRBJ2-3, with TRBD2 identical over 8 bases. CDR1 and CDR2 (germline): SGHRS, YFSETQ. This CDR3 region has 18 residues. J lost 2 bases, V lost 1 base, and 12 bases had no gene match. The CDR3 sequence: CASSLSSGVAGITDTQYF. The CDR3 DNA reads as TGCGCCAGCAGCTTGTCGTCGGGTGTAGCGGGGATCACAGATACGCAGTATTTT.

This clonotype was seen more than once but under ten times. This rearrangement joins TRBV29-1 to TRBJ1-2; D is uncertain. This CDR3 comprises 12 residues. Trimming left V 4 bases short and J 0 bases short, with 6 bases between. Germline V gene sequence: CDR1 SQVTM, CDR2 ANQGSEA. CDR3 in DNA: TGCAGCGTTGGGCAGGCTAACTATGGCTACACCTTC. It specifies CSVGQANYGYTF.

This clonotype has at least ten counts. The rearrangement links TRBV7-8 to TRBJ1-4; D uncertain. This CDR3 has 16 amino acids. CDR1 is SGHVS and CDR2 is FQNEAQ in the germline V gene. V dropped 4 bases and J dropped 1 base, with 13 bases sitting between them. This CDR3 reads CASSSTRVLTNEKLFF. The CDR3 region has the DNA TGTGCCAGCAGCTCGACGAGGGTTTTAACTAATGAAAAACTGTTTTTT.

The chain uses TRBV29-1 and TRBJ2-5, with no clear D. The CDR3 consists of 12 residues. Germline CDR1 SQVTM, CDR2 ANQGSEA. The germline V and J ends were trimmed by 7 bases and 3 bases, with 12 bases remaining between them. The CDR3 DNA follows: TGCAGCGCTAGGGAAGGAGAAGAGACCCAGTACTTC. The encoded protein is CSAREGEETQYF. Supplemented by reference TRBV29-1 and TRBJ2-5, the full variable domain reads SAVISQKPSRDICQRGTSLTIQCQVDSQVTMMFWYRQQPGQSLTLIATANQGSEATYESGFVIDKFPISRPNLTFSTLTVSNMSPEDSSIYLCSAREGEETQYFGPGTRLLVL.

The J gene is TRBJ2-1, the V gene TRBV5-1; 9 positions match TRBD1. The trim removed 4 bases at V and 4 bases at J, leaving 6 bases unmatched. The CDR3 extends over 15 amino acids. Germline values: CDR1 SGHRS, CDR2 YFSETQ. In DNA, the CDR3 is TGCGCCAGCAGCCGCCCCGGGACAGGGTACAATGAGCAGTTCTTC. The encoded protein is CASSRPGTGYNEQFF.

The J gene is TRBJ2-7, the V gene TRBV6-1, with TRBD2 matching 9 bases. This CDR3 is 15 amino acids long. Germline V gene lookup returns CDR1 MNHNS and CDR2 SASEGT. The junction had 11 bases not matched to a gene; V was cut back by 4 bases and J by 7 bases. The CDR3 nucleotides read TGTGCCAGCAGTGGTAGCGGGGGCCTTCCCCGGGAGCAGTACTTC. Protein sequence: CASSGSGGLPREQYF.

The table lists this clonotype with many counts. The chain combines TRBV7-3 with TRBJ2-3; D tentatively fits TRBD1 or TRBD2 (5 bases each). The CDR3 totals 13 residues. Trimming removed 3 bases from V and 6 bases from J, with 10 bases in between. Germline lookup yields CDR1 SGHTA and CDR2 FQGTGA. The CDR3 DNA sequence: TGTGCCAGCAGCTTGCGAGAGGGGGATACGCAGTATTTT. The encoded protein is CASSLREGDTQYF.